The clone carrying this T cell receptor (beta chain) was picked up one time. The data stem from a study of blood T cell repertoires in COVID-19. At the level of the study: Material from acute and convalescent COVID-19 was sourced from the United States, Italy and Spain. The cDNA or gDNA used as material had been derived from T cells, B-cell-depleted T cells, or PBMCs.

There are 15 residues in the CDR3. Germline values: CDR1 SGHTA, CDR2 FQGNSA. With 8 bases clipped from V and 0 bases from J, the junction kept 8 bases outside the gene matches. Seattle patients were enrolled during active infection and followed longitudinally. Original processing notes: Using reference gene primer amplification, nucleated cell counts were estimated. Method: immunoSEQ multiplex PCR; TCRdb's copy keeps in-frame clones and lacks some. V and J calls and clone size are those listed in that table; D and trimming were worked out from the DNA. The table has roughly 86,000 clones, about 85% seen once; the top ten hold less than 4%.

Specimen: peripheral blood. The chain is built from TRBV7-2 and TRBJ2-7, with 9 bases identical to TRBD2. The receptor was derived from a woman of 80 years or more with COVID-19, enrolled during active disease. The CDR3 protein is CASSGGGGSSYEQYF. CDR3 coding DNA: TGTGCCAGCTCAGGCGGGGGGGGTAGCTCCTACGAGCAGTACTTC.